A selection of T cell receptor beta chains follows, all from one sample in a study of T cells after posttransplantation cyclophosphamide. Assay used: immunoSEQ multiplex PCR; TCRdb lists only in-frame clones, some missing. The data hold tens of thousands of clones, with about 86% observed a single time. The sample here was PBMCs, taken about 360 days after allogeneic stem cell transplant with calcineurin inhibitor and methotrexate. The receptors here all came from a female patient in her thirties or forties who received an allogeneic stem cell transplant from an unrelated donor, was CMV-positive, and had acute and chronic GVHD. Part of the T cell pool may stem from the graft donor. Each CDR3 is given with its conserved first and last residue. D genes are given only for firm matches. Where a row states a size, it is once, few, many or the class of an expanded clone; other rows omit it.

D	J	V	size	CDR3	DNA
-	TRBJ2-3	TRBV5-6	-	CASSFGGAGDTQYF	TGTGCCAGCAGCTTTGGCGGGGCGGGGGATACGCAGTATTTT
TRBD1	TRBJ1-1	TRBV7-8	-	CASSSWDSSMNTEAFF	TGTGCCAGCAGCTCCTGGGACAGCTCCATGAACACTGAAGCTTTCTTT
-	TRBJ1-1	TRBV18	-	CASFTRNENTEAFF	TGTGCCAGCTTCACGAGAAACGAAAACACTGAAGCTTTCTTT
-	TRBJ1-5	TRBV2	-	CASRPGLSNQPQHF	TGTGCCAGCAGGCCAGGTCTTAGCAATCAGCCCCAGCATTTT
-	TRBJ2-7	TRBV2	-	CASAGRFYEQYF	TGTGCCAGCGCGGGGCGCTTCTACGAGCAGTACTTC
-	TRBJ2-1	TRBV5-1	-	CASNLGGRDTDDEQFF	TGCGCCAGCAACTTGGGGGGCCGGGACACCGACGATGAGCAGTTCTTC
-	TRBJ1-1	TRBV28	-	CASSLLLDSMNTEAFF	TGTGCCAGCAGTTTATTGCTAGACAGTATGAACACTGAAGCTTTCTTT
TRBD1	TRBJ1-1	TRBV6-5	-	CASSYGQGIGVPEAFF	TGTGCCAGCAGTTATGGACAGGGAATAGGAGTCCCTGAAGCTTTCTTT
TRBD1	TRBJ1-4	TRBV16	-	CASDRRQGIEKLFF	TGTGCCAGCGACAGACGACAGGGAATTGAAAAACTGTTTTTT
TRBD2	TRBJ2-1	TRBV5-1	-	CASITEIAGGVNEQFF	TGCGCCAGCATCACAGAGATAGCGGGGGGCGTAAATGAGCAGTTCTTC
-	TRBJ2-3	TRBV10-1	once	CASSPSTDTQYF	TGCGCCAGCAGTCCTAGCACAGATACGCAGTATTTT
-	TRBJ2-5	TRBV28	-	CASSFLRGPTGLAYF	TGTGCCAGCAGTTTCCTTCGTGGTCCGACGGGACTGGCGTACTTC
TRBD1	TRBJ1-1	TRBV18	-	CASSRDRRNTEAFF	TGTGCCAGCTCACGGGACAGGAGGAACACTGAAGCTTTCTTT
-	TRBJ1-1	TRBV10-3	-	CAISGRQGDTEAFF	TGTGCCATCAGTGGCCGACAAGGTGACACTGAAGCTTTCTTT
-	TRBJ1-4	TRBV6-5	-	CASSRSGAGGEKLFF	TGTGCCAGCAGTCGGAGTGGAGCGGGAGGTGAAAAACTGTTTTTT